These 28 T cell receptor beta chains were all obtained from the same sample, sequenced in a study of relationships among human T cell subsets. Semiquantitative ARM-PCR amplified T cell receptor alpha and beta CDR3 regions from mRNA. Tagged nested gene-specific primers were used first, then communal superprimers amplified exponentially. A single record per CDR3 protein comes from TCRdb applying MiXCR to the multiplex PCR reads. The sample lists over 8,000 distinct CDR3 sequences, 45% to 65% occurring once. The CD45RA-negative fraction was bead-selected with anti-CD45RO to obtain memory T cells. What was sequenced was memory T cells sorted from blood. These receptors were taken from a man aged 35 to 55 in good health.

The chain joins TRBV6-6 to TRBJ1-5; D is uncertain. The germline V gene has CDR1 MNHNY and CDR2 SVGAGI (reference sequence). The CDR3 spans 12 residues. V was shortened by 4 bases and J by 9 bases, with 10 bases between the two germline ends. CDR3 sequence (DNA): TGTGCCAGCAGTTCCCTTATGGGGCCCCAGCATTTT. Residues: CASSSLMGPQHF.

This clonotype showed up just a few times. The rearrangement joins TRBV10-1 to TRBJ2-1, with 7 bases that match TRBD2. Germline V gene data show CDR1 as WNHNN and CDR2 as SYGVQD (reference sequence). V gave up 5 bases and J gave up 10 bases; unmatched junction bases: 5. This CDR3 region has 12 residues. The CDR3: CASSRGSAEQFF. DNA of the CDR3: TGCGCCAGCAGTCGCGGGAGTGCGGAGCAGTTCTTC.

This clonotype was seen a few times. The chain joins TRBV27 to TRBJ2-1; D is unclear. The CDR3 sequence is 12 residues long. V lost 6 bases and J 4 bases, leaving 7 bases between the germline ends. Germline-derived CDR1 and CDR2 are MNHEY and SMNVEV (reference sequence). CDR3 DNA: TGTGCCAGCAGCAACTTGTACAATGAGCAGTTCTTC. It specifies CASSNLYNEQFF.

V and J are TRBV24-1 and TRBJ2-6; D might be TRBD2 (5 bases). The V gene's germline CDR1 is KGHDR and CDR2 SFDVKD. The CDR3 contains 16 residues. V shed 10 bases and J shed 1 base, with 16 bases lying between them. The CDR3 here is CATEQTGMSGANVLTF. The CDR3 DNA is TGTGCCACAGAACAGACGGGGATGTCTGGGGCCAACGTCCTGACTTTC.

This chain connects TRBV28 to TRBJ2-1; D is perhaps TRBD2 (6 bases). The CDR3 has 15 amino acids. Looked up from germline, CDR1 is MDHEN and CDR2 is SYDVKM. V shed 7 bases and J shed 4 bases, with 17 bases lying between them. CDR3 loop: CASTPPRRGYNEQFF. As DNA, the CDR3 is TGTGCCAGCACCCCACCAAGGAGGGGTTACAATGAGCAGTTCTTC.

V and J are TRBV27 and TRBJ1-2; D ambiguous. The CDR3 has 12 amino acids. V was shortened by 8 bases and J by 4 bases, with 11 bases between the two germline ends. Germline-derived CDR1 and CDR2 are MNHEY and SMNVEV (reference sequence). The CDR3 DNA follows: TGTGCCAGCTTGGACCGGGGCTATGGCTACACCTTC. This gives the protein CASLDRGYGYTF.

This clonotype was seen only a few times. V gene TRBV11-2 combines with J gene TRBJ2-3, with D possibly being TRBD1 (6 bases). CDR1 SGHAT and CDR2 FQNNGV come from the germline V gene. This CDR3 has 19 amino acids. The V and J ends lost 4 bases and 0 bases respectively, with 23 bases between them. The CDR3 loop reads CASSSGSTGPLTSTDTQYF. The DNA for the CDR3 is TGTGCCAGCAGCTCGGGGTCGACAGGTCCACTAACTAGCACAGATACGCAGTATTTT.

The gene calls are TRBV12-3 or TRBV12-4 and TRBJ2-4; 7 bases agree with TRBD1. V was pared by 5 bases and J by 1 base, with 2 bases of the junction left unmatched. The CDR3 covers 14 residues. The CDR3 is CASSPGQAKNIQYF. CDR3 nucleotide sequence: TGTGCCAGCAGTCCGGGACAGGCCAAAAACATTCAGTACTTC.

The chain employs TRBV27 and TRBJ1-2; tentative D call: TRBD1 (5 bases). Germline CDR1 reads MNHEY; CDR2 reads SMNVEV (reference sequence). V was trimmed by 5 bases and J by 4 bases, leaving 11 bases between them. The CDR3 runs to 13 residues. Here the CDR3 reads CASSPDTGYGYTF. CDR3 nucleotides: TGTGCCAGCAGTCCGGACACGGGCTATGGCTACACCTTC.

Note on this clonotype: At one end the junction does not follow the germline gene, possibly because of a read error. The chain uses TRBV5-4 and TRBJ1-6; D unclear. This CDR3 comprises 13 residues. CDR1 SGHNT and CDR2 YYREEE come from the germline V gene (reference sequence). DNA of the CDR3: TGCGCCAGCAGCTTGGAGCCGAATTCACCCCTCCACTTT. It is translated as CASSLEPNSPLHF.

This clonotype was detected a few times. V is TRBV19 and J is TRBJ2-1; TRBD2 agrees at 12 bases. Germline lookup yields CDR1 LNHDA and CDR2 SQIVND (reference sequence). The V gene end was trimmed by 0 bases and the J gene end by 10 bases; junction bases not matched to a gene: 4. The CDR3 runs to 15 residues. The CDR3 nucleotides are TGTGCCAGTAGTATAGAGGCTAGCGGGAGGGACGAGCAGTTCTTC. This sequence encodes CASSIEASGRDEQFF.

This clonotype has a handful of counts. The chain's CDR3 is CSARAGVGTGSDTQYF. For the CDR3, the DNA is TGCAGTGCTAGAGCTGGGGTCGGGACAGGGTCAGATACGCAGTATTTT. This rearrangement joins TRBV20-1 to TRBJ2-3; TRBD1 agrees at 9 bases. Germline V gene lookup returns CDR1 DFQATT and CDR2 SNEGSKA (reference sequence). CDR3 size: 16 residues. V gave up 1 base and J gave up 4 bases; unmatched junction bases: 9.

By frequency in the sample, this clonotype is medium-sized (0.01 to 0.1%). The chain links TRBV11-2 to TRBJ2-7; 9 bases line up with TRBD1. CDR1 and CDR2 (germline): SGHAT, FQNNGV. V trimming: 2 bases; J trimming: 4 bases; junction bases outside the gene matches: 6. The CDR3 is 15 amino acids. CDR3: CASSLNRGPSYEQYF. CDR3 sequence (DNA): TGTGCCAGCAGCTTAAACAGGGGGCCAAGTTACGAGCAGTACTTC.

This rearrangement joins TRBV11-2 to TRBJ2-1, with a possible D match to TRBD2 (5 bases). This CDR3 has 14 amino acids. The V gene's germline CDR1 is SGHAT and CDR2 FQNNGV. Trimming removed 6 bases from V and 3 bases from J, with 12 bases in between. Here the CDR3 DNA reads TGTGCCAGCAGTTTCACCCGGGACTACAATGAGCAGTTCTTC. It translates to CASSFTRDYNEQFF.

This clonotype was found once. This rearrangement joins TRBV20-1 to TRBJ1-6; D is perhaps TRBD1 (5 bases). The CDR3 sequence is 17 residues long. Trimming cost V 0 bases and J 0 bases, with 12 bases left between them. CDR1 DFQATT and CDR2 SNEGSKA come from the germline V gene (reference sequence). This CDR3 reads CSARDVEGSSYNSPLHF. The CDR3 DNA reads as TGCAGTGCTAGAGATGTAGAGGGGAGCTCCTATAATTCACCCCTCCACTTT.

The rearrangement joins TRBV11-2 to TRBJ2-7; D remains ambiguous. Germline V gene lookup returns CDR1 SGHAT and CDR2 FQNNGV. V gave up 5 bases and J gave up 7 bases, with 18 bases separating them. The CDR3 spans 14 residues. CDR3 sequence reads: CASSHRSSPGEQYF. CDR3 bases: TGTGCCAGCAGCCACCGGAGCTCACCAGGAGAGCAGTACTTC.

CDR3 region: CSARLTRGYNEQFF. CDR3 nucleotides: TGCAGTGCTAGACTGACTAGAGGATACAATGAGCAGTTCTTC. The chain joins TRBV20-1 to TRBJ2-1; D is perhaps TRBD2 (6 bases). With 2 bases removed from V and 4 bases from J, the gap between germline ends came to 12 bases. Germline values: CDR1 DFQATT, CDR2 SNEGSKA (reference sequence). The CDR3 sequence is 14 residues long.

This clonotype has just a few counts. The DNA for the CDR3 is TGTGCCAGCAGCCTATACGAGCAGTACTTC. Translating gives CASSLYEQYF. The chain has TRBV7-9 and TRBJ2-7; no clear D. V gave up 5 bases and J gave up 4 bases, with 3 bases separating them. Germline lookup yields CDR1 SEHNR and CDR2 FQNEAQ (reference sequence). The CDR3 contains 10 residues.

Only a few counts were recorded for this clonotype. The chain is built from TRBV5-1 and TRBJ1-3; D might be TRBD1 (5 bases). CDR3 length equals 14 residues. Germline V gene sequence: CDR1 SGHRS, CDR2 YFSETQ. V lost 4 bases, J lost 1 base, and 9 bases lay in between. The CDR3 bases are TGCGCCAGCAGCGTTGAGGGGTCTGGAAACACCATATATTTT. This encodes CASSVEGSGNTIYF. The whole variable domain, filled in from reference TRBV5-1 and TRBJ1-3, reads KAGVTQTPRYLIKTRGQQVTLSCSPISGHRSVSWYQQTPGQGLQFLFEYFSETQRNKGNFPGRFSGRQFSNSRSEMNVSTLELGDSALYLCASSVEGSGNTIYFGEGSWLTVV.

This chain links TRBV28 with TRBJ1-2; D is uncertain. Trimming cost V 2 bases and J 2 bases, with 9 bases left between them. The V gene's germline CDR1 is MDHEN and CDR2 SYDVKM. This CDR3 spans 14 amino acids. The CDR3: CASSLEGPNYGYTF. CDR3 DNA sequence: TGTGCCAGCAGTTTAGAAGGACCGAACTATGGCTACACCTTC.

The chain recombines TRBV7-9 with TRBJ2-3; maybe TRBD2 (5 bases). The germline V and J ends were trimmed by 5 bases and 2 bases, with 11 bases remaining between them. The CDR3 extends over 14 amino acids. Germline CDR1 is SEHNR and CDR2 is FQNEAQ (reference sequence). The CDR3 here is CASSVGGATDTQYF. CDR3 coding DNA: TGTGCCAGCAGCGTAGGAGGTGCCACAGATACGCAGTATTTT.

The genes are TRBV14 and TRBJ2-7; D is possibly TRBD2 (6 bases). V lost 4 bases and J 3 bases, leaving 13 bases between the germline ends. CDR1 and CDR2 (germline): SGHDN, FVKESK. CDR3 length equals 14 residues. Here the CDR3 reads CASSPFTGVYEQYF. DNA of the CDR3: TGTGCCAGCAGCCCGTTCACGGGAGTCTACGAGCAGTACTTC. Variable domain in full (rest from reference TRBV14 and TRBJ2-7): EAGVTQFPSHSVIEKGQTVTLRCDPISGHDNLYWYRRVMGKEIKFLLHFVKESKQDESGMPNNRFLAERTGGTYSTLKVQPAELEDSGVYFCASSPFTGVYEQYFGPGTRLTVT.

This clonotype has a handful of counts. The genes are TRBV12-3 or TRBV12-4 and TRBJ2-7, with TRBD2 matching 13 bases. The CDR3 covers 16 residues. V shed 6 bases and J 0 bases; nucleotides not matched to a gene: 5. The CDR3 reads CASSPGTSGVSYEQYF. For the CDR3, the DNA is TGTGCCAGCAGCCCCGGGACTAGCGGGGTCTCCTACGAGCAGTACTTC.

In its sample, this clonotype was seen once. The rearrangement joins TRBV24-1 to TRBJ2-3; TRBD2 matches 8 bases. CDR1 is KGHDR, CDR2 SFDVKD, per germline. This CDR3 has 15 residues. Trimming removed 3 bases from V and 6 bases from J; junction bases left unmatched: 7. CDR3 in DNA: TGTGCCACCAGTGATAGGCGGGGGGCCACGGATACGCAGTATTTT. This translates into CATSDRRGATDTQYF.

The rearrangement joins TRBV5-4 to TRBJ1-2; TRBD1 might be the D (5 bases). Trimming removed 0 bases from V and 2 bases from J, with 14 bases in between. Germline V gives CDR1 SGHNT, CDR2 YYREEE (reference sequence). The CDR3 totals 16 residues. The CDR3 nucleotides are TGTGCCAGCAGCTTGGGCCAGGTGACAGCCAACTATGGCTACACCTTC. Translating gives CASSLGQVTANYGYTF. Drawing the rest from reference TRBV5-4 and TRBJ1-2, the complete variable domain is ETGVTQSPTHLIKTRGQQVTLRCSSQSGHNTVSWYQQALGQGPQFIFQYYREEENGRGNFPPRFSGLQFPNYSSELNVNALELDDSALYLCASSLGQVTANYGYTFGSGTRLTVV.

CDR3 loop: CASSLAPTAINEQFF. CDR3 DNA sequence: TGCGCCAGCAGCTTGGCCCCAACAGCAATCAATGAGCAGTTCTTC. V usage is TRBV5-1 and J usage is TRBJ2-1; D call uncertain. V lost 0 bases and J 6 bases, leaving 13 bases between the germline ends. Germline assignment: CDR1 SGHRS and CDR2 YFSETQ. The CDR3 extends over 15 amino acids.

This clonotype occurred once. V is TRBV20-1 and J is TRBJ2-1; 12 nucleotides agree with TRBD2. Germline V gene sequence: CDR1 DFQATT, CDR2 SNEGSKA (reference sequence). The CDR3 is made up of 15 amino acids. V trimming: 5 bases; J trimming: 9 bases; junction bases outside the gene matches: 11. The CDR3 loop is CSAGVGLAGGLEQFF. For the CDR3, the DNA is TGCAGTGCTGGCGTGGGGCTAGCGGGGGGGCTTGAGCAGTTCTTC.

About this clonotype itself: Sequence at one end of the junction differs from germline and may be a read error. J is TRBJ2-1 and V is TRBV20-1; D gene uncertain. Germline V CDR1 and CDR2: DFQATT, SNEGSKA (reference sequence). This CDR3 is built from 12 residues. The CDR3 loop reads CSARGGYNGQFF. The CDR3 DNA is TGCAGTGCTAGAGGGGGTTACAATGGGCAGTTCTTC.